The 20 T cell receptor beta chains below were found in one sample sequenced in a study of naive and memory T cell subsets. The study's findings and limits: Naive repertoires, especially CD8, held a few larger clonotypes, possibly memory cells re-expressing CD45RA.

Both TRBC1 and TRBC2 were covered by a beta constant-region primer of two equimolar oligonucleotides. Nested alpha and beta constant-region primers with the SP2 primer drove four PCR rounds on ligated cDNA. TCRdb reprocessed the UMI-ligation and nested PCR reads with MiXCR, giving one entry per CDR3 protein. Of under 150,000 distinct CDR3 sequences in the sample, approximately 21% were seen once. Antigens for these TCRs are unknown. Sequenced input: naive CD8+ T cells from blood. These receptors were obtained from a human donor in good health.

In this sample, this clonotype turned up many times. V gene TRBV29-1 combines with J gene TRBJ2-3; tentative D call: TRBD2 (6 bases). The CDR3 is 12 amino acids. Germline V CDR1 and CDR2: SQVTM, ANQGSEA. Trimming stripped 3 bases from V and 2 bases from J, with 6 bases between. DNA for the CDR3: TGCAGCGTTGAGGACTACACAGATACGCAGTATTTT. Translating gives CSVEDYTDTQYF.

The J gene is TRBJ2-1, the V gene TRBV6-2 or TRBV6-3; a possible D gene is TRBD2 (5 bases). Germline loops: CDR1 MNHEY, CDR2 SVGEGT. V was shortened by 8 bases and J by 0 bases, with 14 bases between the two germline ends. CDR3 length: 15 residues. The CDR3 DNA is TGTGCCAGCTTTTTGGACTCGAGCTCCTACAATGAGCAGTTCTTC. It encodes CASFLDSSSYNEQFF.

This clonotype was counted a few times. The chain carries TRBV24-1 and TRBJ2-3; TRBD1 aligns across 8 bases. Germline loops: CDR1 KGHDR, CDR2 SFDVKD. V lost 1 base to trimming and J lost 0 bases; unmatched junction nucleotides: 2. The CDR3 is made up of 16 amino acids. Written as DNA, the CDR3 is TGTGCCACCAGTGATTTTCAGGGGGCGAGCACAGATACGCAGTATTTT. It translates to CATSDFQGASTDTQYF.

The J gene is TRBJ2-1, the V gene TRBV5-4, with 9 positions matching TRBD2. Germline lookup yields CDR1 SGHNT and CDR2 YYREEE (reference sequence). Trimming removed 6 bases from V and 5 bases from J; junction bases left unmatched: 9. The CDR3 contains 15 residues. The CDR3 DNA reads as TGTGCCAGCACCTTAGCGGGAGTTTCAGACAATGAGCAGTTCTTC. This sequence encodes CASTLAGVSDNEQFF.

The table lists this clonotype with a few counts. The chain couples TRBV25-1 to TRBJ2-5; 10 bases map to TRBD2. Germline CDR1 MGHDK, CDR2 SYGVNS. The V gene end was trimmed by 4 bases and the J gene end by 11 bases; junction bases not matched to a gene: 10. The CDR3 consists of 14 residues. Here the CDR3 reads CASSGTSGVPEQYF. The DNA for the CDR3 is TGTGCCAGCAGTGGGACTAGCGGCGTACCGGAGCAGTACTTC.

The V and J genes are TRBV27 and TRBJ2-5; 7 bases match TRBD2. J was trimmed by 3 bases and V by 5 bases; bases with no gene match: 12. CDR3 length: 16 amino acids. The V gene's germline CDR1 is MNHEY and CDR2 SMNVEV (reference sequence). The CDR3 DNA is TGTGCCAGCAGTCCTTTCGGGGCTAGCGGTAAAGAGACCCAGTACTTC. Its translation is CASSPFGASGKETQYF.

V gene TRBV4-1 combines with J gene TRBJ2-5, with 8 bases aligning to TRBD2. This CDR3 is 15 amino acids long. The V gene end was trimmed by 3 bases and the J gene end by 5 bases; junction bases not matched to a gene: 8. The germline CDR1 and CDR2 sequences are MGHRA and YSYEKL. CDR3 coding DNA: TGCGCCAGCAGCCACCCAGCGGGAGTAGGGGAGACCCAGTACTTC. Translating it yields CASSHPAGVGETQYF.

This clonotype was seen a handful of times. The chain links TRBV3-1 to TRBJ1-1, with D unresolved. In germline, CDR1 is LGHDT, CDR2 YNNKEL (reference sequence). This CDR3 spans 15 amino acids. Trimming stripped 0 bases from V and 4 bases from J, with 12 bases between. The CDR3 region has the DNA TGTGCCAGCAGCCAAGAAGGAGCGGCCAGCACTGAAGCTTTCTTT. It translates to CASSQEGAASTEAFF.

This clonotype has a handful of counts. The chain combines TRBV11-2 with TRBJ1-3; D remains unclear. The CDR3 is 11 residues long. The germline V and J ends were trimmed by 5 bases and 8 bases, with 7 bases remaining between them. Germline values: CDR1 SGHAT, CDR2 FQNNGV. CDR3 nucleotide sequence: TGTGCCAGCAGCCTTGATCACACCATATATTTT. This translates into CASSLDHTIYF.

This clonotype has more than one count but fewer than ten. Mismatch with germline at one junction end may stem from a read error. This chain links TRBV9 with TRBJ2-7; D may be TRBD1 (7 bases). The CDR3 spans 14 residues. Germline CDR1 SGDLS, CDR2 YYNGEE. The CDR3 sequence: CASSAGADREVLGF. The CDR3 DNA reads TGTGCCAGCAGCGCTGGGGCCGACAGGGAGGTTTTGGGCTTC.

This clonotype turned up a few times. The chain employs TRBV4-2 and TRBJ2-1; D is possibly TRBD1 (6 bases). The length of the CDR3 is 17 residues. V lost 3 bases, J lost 0 bases, and 15 bases lay in between. Germline V gives CDR1 LGHNA, CDR2 YNFKEQ. CDR3: CASSHGPGESSYNEQFF. DNA for the CDR3: TGTGCCAGCAGCCACGGCCCAGGGGAGAGCTCCTACAATGAGCAGTTCTTC.

This clonotype was recorded a few times. The chain is built from TRBV28 and TRBJ2-1, with TRBD2 as a possible D gene (5 bases). Trimming removed 7 bases at V and 4 bases at J, with 20 bases between. Germline CDR1 and CDR2: MDHEN and SYDVKM. The CDR3 has 16 residues. In DNA form, the CDR3 reads TGTGCCAGCATTCGCCTTCTAGAGGGCCCTTACAATGAGCAGTTCTTC. Translating it yields CASIRLLEGPYNEQFF.

A few counts support this clonotype. This chain joins TRBV7-2 and TRBJ2-4, with a tentative D call TRBD1 (6 bases). The length of the CDR3 is 16 residues. The germline V gene has CDR1 SGHTA and CDR2 FQGNSA. The V gene lost 5 bases and the J gene lost 1 base, with 15 bases spanning the gap. CDR3 nucleotide sequence: TGTGCCAGCAGCGAAACAGGGATAATTGCCAAAAACATTCAGTACTTC. This codes for CASSETGIIAKNIQYF.

This clonotype has just a few counts. The chain combines TRBV2 with TRBJ2-1, with 12 bases fitting TRBD1. Germline V gives CDR1 SNHLY, CDR2 FYNNEI. This CDR3 region has 20 residues. V dropped 3 bases and J dropped 4; count of bases not matched to a gene: 16. Here the CDR3 DNA reads TGTGCCAGCAGTGATCCGGGACAGGGGGCACTGAGGGCCAGTTACAATGAGCAGTTCTTC. It codes for CASSDPGQGALRASYNEQFF.

This clonotype has only a few counts. This chain uses TRBV29-1 with TRBJ2-1, with a tentative D call TRBD2 (6 bases). Trimming took 1 base from V and 1 from J, leaving 8 bases between them. This CDR3 contains 14 residues. The germline V gene has CDR1 SQVTM and CDR2 ANQGSEA. The CDR3 DNA reads TGCAGCGTTGAAGCGGGAGAGTCCTACAATGAGCAGTTCTTC. Translating it yields CSVEAGESYNEQFF.

The chain carries TRBV28 and TRBJ1-1; perhaps TRBD1 as D (5 bases). Germline assignment: CDR1 MDHEN and CDR2 SYDVKM. The V and J ends lost 8 bases and 6 bases respectively, with 16 bases between them. The CDR3 length is 13 residues. CDR3 sequence (DNA): TGTGCCAGCCTACTGGGGACGTACTCTGAAGCTTTCTTT. It encodes CASLLGTYSEAFF.

The chain couples TRBV12-5 to TRBJ2-7, with D perhaps being TRBD1 or TRBD2 (5 bases each). Germline V gives CDR1 LGHNT, CDR2 FRNRAP. CDR3 length: 14 residues. Trimming removed 4 bases at V and 1 base at J, with 11 bases between. CDR3 DNA sequence: TGTGCTAGTGGTTATCCGGGACGGTCCTACGAGCAGTACTTC. Its protein product is CASGYPGRSYEQYF.

The chain couples TRBV6-1 to TRBJ2-7, with D perhaps TRBD1 (6 bases). V shed 1 base and J shed 2 bases, with 12 bases lying between them. CDR1 and CDR2 (germline): MNHNS, SASEGT. The CDR3 extends over 15 amino acids. Written as DNA, the CDR3 is TGTGCCAGCAGTGAAGACAGGGTCATCACCTACGAGCAGTACTTC. Translated: CASSEDRVITYEQYF.

A few counts support this clonotype. The chain couples TRBV3-1 to TRBJ1-2; TRBD1 is a possible D gene (5 bases). This CDR3 has 15 amino acids. Trimming left V 0 bases short and J 8 bases short, with 16 bases between. Germline assignment: CDR1 LGHDT and CDR2 YNNKEL (reference sequence). The CDR3 loop is CASSQDPQGRVGYTF. CDR3 sequence (DNA): TGTGCCAGCAGCCAAGATCCCCAGGGAAGGGTCGGCTACACCTTC.

The rearrangement joins TRBV7-8 to TRBJ2-7; TRBD2 is a possible D gene (6 bases). CDR3 length: 13 amino acids. Germline CDR1 reads SGHVS; CDR2 reads FQNEAQ. The V gene lost 4 bases and the J gene lost 2 bases, with 9 bases spanning the gap. In nucleotides, the CDR3 is TGTGCCAGCAGCTGGGGAGGAGCCTACGAGCAGTACTTC. It encodes CASSWGGAYEQYF.